This T cell receptor beta chain was sequenced for a study of T-cell memory formation after mild COVID-19. Overall study: TCR clusters largely stayed donor specific.

Whole-study findings and limits: Day 15 to 85 contractors were CD4/CD8 balanced; later expanders leaned CD4+.

MiXCR, applied by TCRdb to the 5' RACE reads, yields one record per CDR3 protein. The sample shows 110,000 to 150,000 distinct CDR3 sequences, 20% to 25% of them seen only once. Trimming took 1 base from V and 0 from J, leaving 7 bases between them. The V gene's germline CDR1 is LNHNV and CDR2 YYDKDF (reference sequence). The CDR3 has 15 amino acids. This clonotype was counted only a few times. Its matching antigen is unknown. The chain carries TRBV15 and TRBJ2-1; the D call may be TRBD1 or TRBD2 (5 bases each). Sequencing was done on a sample of PBMCs or a T cell subset sorted from them (not recorded which). The sequence was obtained from an adult woman who had mild COVID-19 (a few samples of this study predate the infection). Cell type and time point are not known. CDR3 protein: CATSRGGSSYNEQFF. The CDR3 bases are TGTGCCACCAGCAGAGGGGGGAGCTCCTACAATGAGCAGTTCTTC.